A selection of T cell receptor beta chains follows, all from one sample in a study of blood T cell repertoires in COVID-19. Clones were sequenced by immunoSEQ multiplex PCR, and TCRdb holds only the in-frame ones, with some missing. The profile shows about 180,000 clones, roughly 82% of them singletons. Sequences were obtained from PBMCs or T cells enriched from blood (not recorded which). All receptors come from a woman aged 30 to 39 who had recovered from COVID-19. The CDR3 runs from the conserved cysteine through the conserved F or W. The D gene is left open where the match is weak. Clone size is not always given. Where it is, it says once, few, many or a class for expanded clones.

D gene,clone size,J gene,V gene,CDR3 protein,CDR3 DNA
TRBD2,-,TRBJ2-7,TRBV5-1,CASSLGSGRSYEQYF,TGCGCCAGCAGCTTGGGGAGCGGGAGATCCTACGAGCAGTACTTC
TRBD2,-,TRBJ2-3,TRBV30,CAWSVGGTLSTDTQYF,TGTGCCTGGAGTGTGGGAGGGACCCTTAGCACAGATACGCAGTATTTT
-,-,TRBJ2-3,TRBV10-2,CASSTGTSLGYTDTQYF,TGCGCCAGCAGCACCGGGACTTCGCTAGGGTACACAGATACGCAGTATTTT
-,-,TRBJ1-1,TRBV7-3,CASSIVGNTEAFF,TGTGCCAGCAGCATCGTCGGGAACACTGAAGCTTTCTTT
-,-,TRBJ2-4,TRBV11-2,CASSPLRGARNIQYF,TGTGCCAGCAGCCCCCTCCGGGGGGCCCGGAACATTCAGTACTTC
-,once,TRBJ1-2,TRBV20-1,CSASRGEGYTF,TGCAGTGCGAGCCGGGGGGAAGGCTACACCTTC
-,-,TRBJ1-6,TRBV5-8,CASTEDSFSSYNSPLHF,TGTGCCAGCACCGAGGACAGCTTCAGCTCCTATAATTCACCCCTCCACTTT
-,-,TRBJ1-1,TRBV30,CAWSVRSAEAFF,TGTGCCTGGAGTGTACGGAGCGCTGAAGCTTTCTTT
-,-,TRBJ2-2,TRBV11-3,CASSLGGIPNTGELFF,TGTGCCAGCAGCTTAGGCGGGATCCCGAACACCGGGGAGCTGTTTTTT
-,-,TRBJ1-1,TRBV4-2,CASSQEQVNTEAFF,TGTGCCAGCAGCCAAGAACAGGTGAACACTGAAGCTTTCTTT
-,-,TRBJ1-2,TRBV27,CASSPISGGMFGYTF,TGTGCCAGCAGTCCCATTTCCGGGGGAATGTTCGGCTACACCTTC
-,-,TRBJ2-1,TRBV5-4,CASSLRGTGYEQFF,TGTGCCAGCAGCTTGAGAGGCACGGGGTACGAGCAGTTCTTC
-,-,TRBJ2-6,TRBV11-2,CASSLDLSGANVLTF,TGTGCCAGCAGCTTAGATCTCTCTGGGGCCAACGTCCTGACTTTC
TRBD1,-,TRBJ1-1,TRBV7-2,CASSPGQTTGAFF,TGTGCCAGCAGCCCGGGACAGACCACGGGAGCTTTCTTT
TRBD1,-,TRBJ1-1,TRBV28,CASSHRGWKNTEAFF,TGTGCCAGCAGTCACAGGGGGTGGAAGAACACTGAAGCTTTCTTT
TRBD1,-,TRBJ1-3,TRBV14,CASSQRTGGGNTIYF,TGTGCCAGCAGCCAGAGGACAGGGGGTGGAAACACCATATATTTT
-,-,TRBJ2-6,TRBV27,CASSSTHGISGANVLTF,TGTGCCAGCAGTTCCACTCACGGTATCTCTGGGGCCAACGTCCTGACTTTC
TRBD1,-,TRBJ1-2,TRBV28,CASLGTGGEKANYGYTF,TGTGCCAGCTTGGGGACAGGGGGCGAAAAAGCTAACTATGGCTACACCTTC
TRBD1,-,TRBJ2-1,TRBV5-6,CASSPGTANNEQFF,TGTGCCAGCAGCCCCGGGACAGCTAACAATGAGCAGTTCTTC
TRBD1,-,TRBJ1-2,TRBV12-3/TRBV12-4,CASRGIGGYTF,TGTGCCTCCAGGGGGATTGGTGGCTACACCTTC
TRBD1,-,TRBJ1-2,TRBV3-1/TRBV3-2,CASSQATGLPQGYTF,TGTGCCAGCAGCCAAGCGACAGGGCTCCCGCAAGGCTACACCTTC
TRBD2,-,TRBJ2-2,TRBV18,CASSPYPLLAGVSGELFF,TGTGCCAGCTCACCCTACCCCCTCCTAGCGGGAGTTTCCGGGGAGCTGTTTTTT
-,-,TRBJ2-7,TRBV7-8,CASSLGASPYEQYF,TGTGCCAGCAGCTTAGGGGCTAGCCCCTACGAGCAGTACTTC
-,-,TRBJ2-7,TRBV5-6,CASSPIGTGEQYF,TGTGCCAGCAGCCCGATTGGGACTGGCGAGCAGTACTTC
-,-,TRBJ2-2,TRBV29-1,CSVEDKEVTGELFF,TGCAGCGTTGAAGACAAGGAGGTCACCGGGGAGCTGTTTTTT
TRBD2,-,TRBJ2-2,TRBV30,CAWSALGREANTGELFF,TGTGCCTGGAGTGCATTGGGGCGGGAGGCGAACACCGGGGAGCTGTTTTTT
-,-,TRBJ1-4,TRBV28,CASRSPGQAREKLFF,TGTGCCAGCAGGTCACCGGGACAAGCTCGCGAAAAACTGTTTTTT
-,-,TRBJ1-2,TRBV5-3,CARSKSTGGYTF,TGTGCCAGAAGTAAATCGACCGGGGGCTACACCTTC
TRBD2,-,TRBJ2-7,TRBV7-9,CASSLGLAGVEQYF,TGTGCCAGCAGCCTTGGACTAGCGGGAGTCGAGCAGTACTTC
TRBD1,-,TRBJ2-7,TRBV5-1,CASKPQGAISYEQYF,TGCGCCAGCAAACCACAGGGGGCTATCTCCTACGAGCAGTACTTC
-,-,TRBJ1-2,TRBV5-1,CASSLQRGFNYGYTF,TGCGCCAGCAGCCTACAGAGAGGGTTTAACTATGGCTACACCTTC
TRBD1,-,TRBJ2-3,TRBV19,CASQGAFLDTQYF,TGTGCCAGTCAGGGGGCGTTCTTAGATACGCAGTATTTT
TRBD2,-,TRBJ2-1,TRBV19,CASSPNGLAGHNEQFF,TGTGCCAGTAGTCCTAATGGACTAGCGGGACACAATGAGCAGTTCTTC
-,-,TRBJ2-1,TRBV28,CARTQVITYNEQFF,TGTGCCAGGACCCAGGTGATCACCTACAATGAGCAGTTCTTC
-,-,TRBJ1-6,TRBV7-3,CASSLTGEGSPLHF,TGTGCCAGCAGCTTGACCGGGGAGGGATCACCCCTCCACTTT
TRBD1,-,TRBJ2-5,TRBV28,CASSPRTGIRGRETQYF,TGTGCCAGCAGTCCGCGGACAGGGATTCGAGGAAGGGAGACCCAGTACTTC
TRBD1,-,TRBJ1-1,TRBV24-1,CATSESGTGDTEAFF,TGTGCCACCAGTGAGTCCGGGACAGGGGACACTGAAGCTTTCTTT
TRBD1,-,TRBJ1-3,TRBV2,CASSEEQGSGNTIYF,TGTGCCAGCAGTGAGGAACAGGGGTCTGGAAACACCATATATTTT
TRBD1,-,TRBJ1-5,TRBV29-1,CSVEGDRGQPQHF,TGCAGCGTTGAAGGTGACAGGGGGCAACCCCAGCATTTT
TRBD1,once,TRBJ2-3,TRBV7-6,CASSVDRGTDTQYF,TGTGCCAGCAGCGTAGACAGGGGTACAGATACGCAGTATTTT
TRBD2,-,TRBJ2-7,TRBV7-2,CASSLGAGVTPYEQYF,TGTGCCAGCAGCTTAGGAGCGGGAGTCACTCCCTACGAGCAGTACTTC
-,few,TRBJ1-1,TRBV5-4,CASSSGGLAEAFF,TGTGCCAGCAGCTCCGGAGGGTTGGCTGAAGCTTTCTTT
TRBD1,-,TRBJ2-1,TRBV4-1,CASSQVWQGAFNEQFF,TGCGCCAGCAGCCAAGTTTGGCAGGGGGCTTTCAATGAGCAGTTCTTC
TRBD2,few,TRBJ2-2,TRBV3-1/TRBV3-2,CASSQLAGAGTGELFF,TGTGCCAGCAGCCAACTAGCGGGAGCGGGCACCGGGGAGCTGTTTTTT
TRBD2,-,TRBJ2-1,TRBV2,CASLGLAGGGEQFF,TGTGCCAGCCTTGGACTAGCGGGAGGGGGTGAGCAGTTCTTC
-,-,TRBJ1-4,TRBV7-9,CASIVDATNEKLFF,TGTGCCAGCATCGTAGATGCAACTAATGAAAAACTGTTTTTT
-,-,TRBJ2-1,TRBV5-1,CASGTPESYNEQFF,TGCGCCAGCGGTACCCCCGAGTCATACAATGAGCAGTTCTTC
TRBD1,-,TRBJ2-4,TRBV19,CASSIWGQGAKNIQYF,TGTGCCAGTAGTATTTGGGGACAGGGAGCCAAAAACATTCAGTACTTC
-,-,TRBJ2-5,TRBV7-3,CASSPDQETQYF,TGTGCCAGCAGCCCAGATCAAGAGACCCAGTACTTC
-,-,TRBJ1-5,TRBV28,CASSPGIGHQPQHF,TGTGCCAGCAGCCCAGGGATCGGCCATCAGCCCCAGCATTTT
-,-,TRBJ2-7,TRBV7-8,CASSSDLARPYEQYF,TGTGCCAGCAGCTCCGATTTAGCGAGACCCTACGAGCAGTACTTC
-,-,TRBJ1-1,TRBV18,CASSPGEREAFF,TGTGCCAGCTCACCAGGAGAGCGAGAAGCTTTCTTT
-,-,TRBJ1-2,TRBV13,CASTPSRGYGYTF,TGTGCCAGCACCCCCTCCAGGGGCTATGGCTACACCTTC
TRBD2,-,TRBJ2-2,TRBV6-1,CASSELGLASNTGELFF,TGTGCCAGCAGTGAACTGGGACTAGCTAGTAACACCGGGGAGCTGTTTTTT
-,-,TRBJ1-1,TRBV27,CASSSPRTMNTEAFF,TGTGCCAGCAGTAGCCCCCGTACTATGAACACTGAAGCTTTCTTT